This TCR beta chain stems from a study of control samples from healthy donors and cancer patients. This table comes from immunoSEQ multiplex PCR, and its TCRdb copy is limited to in-frame clones, with some not included. The sample lists about 130,000 clones, roughly 89% occurring once. The germline V gene encodes CDR1 SQVTM and CDR2 ANQGSEA. V lost 0 bases to trimming and J lost 7 bases, with 15 bases between them. The CDR3 is 15 amino acids. The TCR was taken from a young man in good health. Sequencing used blood. V usage is TRBV29-1 and J usage is TRBJ1-4; D is perhaps TRBD1 (5 bases). The chain's CDR3 is CSVEEGRAGSEKLFF. In DNA, the CDR3 is TGCAGCGTTGAAGAAGGCAGGGCTGGAAGTGAAAAACTGTTTTTT. Combining the CDR3 with reference TRBV29-1 and TRBJ1-4 gives the whole variable domain SAVISQKPSRDICQRGTSLTIQCQVDSQVTMMFWYRQQPGQSLTLIATANQGSEATYESGFVIDKFPISRPNLTFSTLTVSNMSPEDSSIYLCSVEEGRAGSEKLFFGSGTQLSVL.